This T cell receptor beta chain was found in a study of cytomegalovirus exposure and HLA in healthy donors. This clone was detected once. As yet, its antigen is unknown. With 60 Vbeta and 13 Jbeta primers, the PCR was carried out. Generated by immunoSEQ multiplex PCR, the TCRdb table keeps only in-frame clones and is missing some. The sample lists under 200,000 clones; about nine tenths were seen once. Germline CDR1 SNHLY, CDR2 FYNNEI. Trimming took off 9 bases at V and 4 bases at J, with 9 bases between the two ends. The CDR3 has 11 residues. Study-level findings and limits: Most likely, a cluster of highly shared sequence variants arose as a sequencing artifact.

The gene calls are TRBV2 and TRBJ1-1; possible D gene TRBD1, 5 bases. The TCR sequence derives from a boy aged 2-9 years in good health and CMV-seronegative. Sequences were obtained from PBMCs. For the CDR3, the DNA is TGTGCCAGGGGGCTTGGCACTGAAGCTTTCTTT. Translating gives CARGLGTEAFF.